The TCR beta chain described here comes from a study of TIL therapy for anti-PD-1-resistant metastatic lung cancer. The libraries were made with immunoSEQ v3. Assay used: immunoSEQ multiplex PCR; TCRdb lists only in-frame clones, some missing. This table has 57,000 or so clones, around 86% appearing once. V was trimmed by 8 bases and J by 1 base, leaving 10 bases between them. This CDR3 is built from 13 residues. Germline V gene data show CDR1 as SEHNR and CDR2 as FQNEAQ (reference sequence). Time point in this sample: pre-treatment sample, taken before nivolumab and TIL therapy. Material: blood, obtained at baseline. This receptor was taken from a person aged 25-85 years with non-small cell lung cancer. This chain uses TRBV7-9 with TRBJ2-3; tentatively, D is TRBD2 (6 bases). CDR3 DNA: TGTGCCAGCTCCCCGGGGGGCACAGATACGCAGTATTTT. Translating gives CASSPGGTDTQYF. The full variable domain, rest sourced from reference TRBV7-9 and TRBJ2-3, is DTGVSQNPRHKITKRGQNVTFRCDPISEHNRLYWYRQTLGQGPEFLTYFQNEAQLEKSRLLSDRFSAERPKGSFSTLEIQRTEQGDSAMYLCASSPGGTDTQYFGPGTRLTVL.